Described below is a single T cell receptor beta chain sequence and its context. The sample belongs to a study of T-cell reconstitution after alpha-beta-depleted transplantation in children. The library targeted TCRbeta and was prepared with unique molecular identifiers. MiXCR, run by TCRdb on the PCR reads, gives a single entry per CDR3 protein. This table holds about 640,000 distinct CDR3 sequences, approximately 16% found once. The receptor's source is a human donor who donated a stem cell graft to a child with acute myeloid leukemia. Material: PBMCs from the stem cell graft donor, obtained from the stem cell graft.

Written as DNA, the CDR3 is TGCGCCAGCAGCTTGGCGCCAATCCCACCCTACGAGCAGTACTTC. Amino acid sequence: CASSLAPIPPYEQYF. The J gene is TRBJ2-7, the V gene TRBV5-1; D is unclear. The CDR3 consists of 15 residues. CDR1 SGHRS and CDR2 YFSETQ come from the germline V gene. Trimming left V 0 bases short and J 2 bases short, with 12 bases between.